This T cell receptor beta chain was sequenced for a study of T-cell reconstitution after alpha-beta-depleted transplantation in children. Germline V gene lookup returns CDR1 MNHNS and CDR2 SASEGT. CDR3 length: 15 residues. Losses at the gene ends were 6 bases for V and 5 bases for J; bases not matched to a gene: 9. The TCRbeta library incorporated unique molecular identifiers. TCRdb re-called the PCR reads with MiXCR, one entry per CDR3 protein. The sample includes about 540,000 distinct CDR3 sequences, approximately 16% of them seen just once. The source is a human donor who donated a stem cell graft to a child with acute lymphoblastic leukemia. This chain connects TRBV6-1 to TRBJ2-1; 8 bases are a match to TRBD1. The sample consisted of PBMCs from the stem cell graft donor, taken from the stem cell graft. DNA of the CDR3: TGTGCCAGCAGCCCTCCGGGACAGGACCACAATGAGCAGTTCTTC. Translating gives CASSPPGQDHNEQFF.